Here is one T cell receptor beta chain with its context. The data were produced by immunoSEQ multiplex PCR, yet TCRdb's version contains in-frame clones alone and is incomplete. The profile covers around 63,000 clones, with around 80% appearing a single time and 4.5% to 6% taken by the ten largest. With baseline, cycle 4 day 1, and cycle 7 day 1 as timepoints, blood was sampled. Germline V gene sequence: CDR1 MNHNS, CDR2 SASEGT. The CDR3 is 15 residues long. Trimming removed 4 bases from V and 3 bases from J; junction bases left unmatched: 5. The data originate from a study of OX40 agonist ivuxolimab in advanced cancers.

This clonotype originated in an adult with an advanced solid tumor such as melanoma, head and neck, liver or kidney cancer. The sequenced sample was CD4+ or CD8+ T cells sorted from blood, obtained in a trial of the OX40 agonist ivuxolimab. This chain connects TRBV6-1 to TRBJ1-4; 7 nucleotides align to TRBD1. The CDR3 is CASSGFRGSNEKLFF. DNA for the CDR3: TGTGCCAGCAGTGGGTTCAGGGGGTCTAATGAAAAACTGTTTTTT.